Following are 18 T cell receptor beta chains from one sample sequenced in a study of regulatory T cells in long-lasting Graves disease. Time point in this sample: newly diagnosed GD, antithyroid drugs for less than 3 months. PBMCs were the source of the RNA used for TCR sequencing. Researchers made TCR beta libraries by using iRepertoire HTBI primers and running Arm-PCR on CDR3 regions. MiXCR, run by TCRdb on the multiplex PCR reads, gives a single entry per CDR3 protein. The sample yields some 500,000 distinct CDR3 sequences, 13% seen once. The same data also went into a second study, on T cells in Graves' hyperthyroidism and ophthalmopathy.

Sequencing used peripheral blood mononuclear cells (PBMCs), obtained at new diagnosis, from a patient treated with antithyroid drugs. The receptors shown here come from a man aged 25-40 years with Graves disease.

The chain couples TRBV19 to TRBJ2-4; TRBD1 aligns across 10 bases. Trimming took 6 bases from V and 9 from J; bases not matched to a gene: 5. From germline, CDR1 is LNHDA and CDR2 SQIVND (reference sequence). This CDR3 region has 13 residues. In nucleotides, the CDR3 is TGTGCCAGTAGGCGGGACAGGGGAGGCATTCAGTACTTC. Protein product: CASRRDRGGIQYF.

This clonotype has only one observation. This chain links TRBV2 with TRBJ1-1, with 8 bases identical to TRBD1. There are 15 residues in the CDR3. CDR1 and CDR2 (germline): SNHLY, FYNNEI. V trimming: 4 bases; J trimming: 1 base; junction bases outside the gene matches: 5. CDR3 DNA: TGTGCCAGCAGTGGCCGACAGGGGTCGAACACTGAAGCTTTCTTT. It yields the protein CASSGRQGSNTEAFF.

The genes are TRBV20-1 and TRBJ2-1; TRBD2 matches at 14 bases. Trimming cost V 5 bases and J 4 bases; bases outside gene matches: 4. CDR3 size: 15 residues. Germline CDR1 DFQATT, CDR2 SNEGSKA (reference sequence). In DNA, the CDR3 is TGCAGTGCTCACCGACTAGCGGGAGGGTACAATGAGCAGTTCTTC. Its protein product is CSAHRLAGGYNEQFF.

This clonotype was detected ten times or more. V gene TRBV28 combines with J gene TRBJ2-1; D is unclear. From germline, CDR1 is MDHEN and CDR2 SYDVKM. V gave up 1 base and J gave up 11 bases, with 9 bases separating them. The CDR3 covers 12 residues. CDR3 amino acids: CASSLSSSKQFF. The DNA of the CDR3 is TGTGCCAGCAGTTTATCGAGCTCGAAGCAGTTCTTC.

This clonotype was counted at least ten times. The rearrangement uses TRBV7-9 and TRBJ2-3; 8 bases map to TRBD2. The trim removed 5 bases at V and 2 bases at J, leaving 6 bases unmatched. The CDR3 extends over 15 amino acids. Germline V gene data show CDR1 as SEHNR and CDR2 as FQNEAQ (reference sequence). CDR3 coding DNA: TGTGCCAGCAGCCTAATAGCGGGAACCACAGATACGCAGTATTTT. Translated: CASSLIAGTTDTQYF.

Ten or more counts support this clonotype. The V and J genes are TRBV7-9 and TRBJ2-1; perhaps TRBD1 as D (6 bases). CDR1 and CDR2 from the germline V gene are SEHNR and FQNEAQ (reference sequence). This CDR3 is 13 amino acids long. Deletions cut 5 bases from V and 8 bases from J, with 13 bases between. The CDR3 spells CASSPGSGDEQFF. CDR3 coding DNA: TGTGCCAGCAGCCCCGGGTCAGGGGATGAGCAGTTCTTC.

The genes are TRBV20-1 and TRBJ2-7; D might be TRBD1 (6 bases). The CDR3 length is 14 residues. Trimming took 1 base from V and 6 from J, leaving 16 bases between them. The V gene's germline CDR1 is DFQATT and CDR2 SNEGSKA (reference sequence). The CDR3 DNA reads as TGCAGTGCTAGAGCCTACCGCACAGGGTTCGAGCAGTACTTC. This codes for CSARAYRTGFEQYF.

This clonotype was detected ten times or more. As DNA, the CDR3 is TGTGCCAGCAGGCCCGGGAGGAACTCCTACAATGAGCAGTTCTTC. Translation gives CASRPGRNSYNEQFF. The gene calls are TRBV12-3 or TRBV12-4 and TRBJ2-1, with 7 bases matching TRBD2. V dropped 6 bases and J dropped 0; count of bases not matched to a gene: 5. This CDR3 comprises 15 residues.

This clonotype was seen repeatedly, ten times or more. The chain combines TRBV12-3 or TRBV12-4 with TRBJ2-7; D is perhaps TRBD1 (6 bases). This CDR3 is 13 amino acids long. The V gene lost 6 bases and the J gene lost 5 bases, with 14 bases spanning the gap. CDR3 in amino acids: CASSRYRDNEQYF. The CDR3 nucleotides read TGTGCCAGCAGCCGATACAGGGACAACGAGCAGTACTTC.

This clonotype was observed a few times. The V call is TRBV24-1, the J call TRBJ2-6; the D gene is possibly TRBD1 (5 bases). V was trimmed by 4 bases and J by 4 bases, leaving 13 bases between them. The CDR3 covers 16 residues. From germline, CDR1 is KGHDR and CDR2 SFDVKD. The CDR3 is CATSEAGNTGANVLTF. The CDR3 region has the DNA TGTGCCACCAGTGAGGCAGGGAATACGGGGGCCAACGTCCTGACTTTC.

The sample holds many counts of this clonotype. J is TRBJ2-3 and V is TRBV12-3 or TRBV12-4; D gene uncertain. V was cut by 0 bases and J by 1 base, with 5 bases left in between. This CDR3 contains 14 residues. The CDR3, as DNA: TGTGCCAGCAGTTTAGCTAGGCGCACAGATACGCAGTATTTT. Translation gives CASSLARRTDTQYF.

J is TRBJ2-1 and V is TRBV7-6, with D perhaps given as TRBD1 or TRBD2 (5 bases each). Trimming removed 5 bases at V and 9 bases at J, with 17 bases between. CDR1 SGHVS and CDR2 FNYEAQ come from the germline V gene. The CDR3 is 14 residues long. The CDR3 region has the DNA TGTGCCAGCAGCCCCCGCAGGGCGGGCGTTGAGCAGTTCTTC. Its translation is CASSPRRAGVEQFF.

This chain uses TRBV29-1 with TRBJ2-1, with 11 bases aligning to TRBD2. The CDR3 is made up of 15 amino acids. V trimming: 2 bases; J trimming: 0 bases; junction bases outside the gene matches: 0. CDR1 SQVTM and CDR2 ANQGSEA come from the germline V gene. Here the CDR3 reads CSVETSGSSYNEQFF. DNA of the CDR3: TGCAGCGTTGAAACTAGCGGGAGCTCCTACAATGAGCAGTTCTTC.

This clonotype showed up many times. The rearrangement joins TRBV25-1 to TRBJ1-5; D remains unclear. Germline V lookup: CDR1 MGHDK, CDR2 SYGVNS. The CDR3 has 14 amino acids. Trimming pared 5 bases from V and 0 bases from J, leaving 8 bases between. CDR3 nucleotide sequence: TGTGCCAGCAGTCCTGGGTATAGCAATCAGCCCCAGCATTTT. It codes for CASSPGYSNQPQHF.

The CDR3, as DNA: TGTGCCAGCAGTTACAGGCCCGAGCAGCCCCAGCATTTT. This encodes CASSYRPEQPQHF. This chain connects TRBV6-5 to TRBJ1-5; unclear D gene. In germline, CDR1 is MNHEY, CDR2 SVGAGI. This CDR3 is 13 amino acids long. V dropped 2 bases and J dropped 7 bases, with 9 bases sitting between them.

V and J are TRBV15 and TRBJ2-2; the match to TRBD2 covers 9 bases. In germline, CDR1 is LNHNV, CDR2 YYDKDF (reference sequence). The J segment lost 4 bases and the V segment lost 1 base, leaving 13 bases of the junction unmatched. The CDR3 covers 19 residues. The CDR3 sequence is CATSRVDYSGRTSTGELFF. The CDR3 DNA sequence: TGTGCCACCAGCAGAGTCGATTATAGCGGGAGAACAAGCACCGGGGAGCTGTTTTTT.

This clonotype was observed many times. The chain links TRBV15 to TRBJ1-5; 10 bases line up with TRBD1. Germline V CDR1 and CDR2: LNHNV, YYDKDF (reference sequence). The ends lost 6 bases at V and 7 bases at J; junction bases unmatched: 12. The CDR3 runs to 16 residues. The CDR3 protein is CATSPGTGAPRQPQHF. As DNA, the CDR3 is TGTGCCACCAGTCCCGGGACAGGGGCCCCTAGGCAGCCCCAGCATTTT.

This clonotype was found many times. The chain carries TRBV2 and TRBJ2-1, with 7 nucleotides matching TRBD1. This CDR3 has 17 residues. Germline lookup yields CDR1 SNHLY and CDR2 FYNNEI. V shed 7 bases and J 2 bases; nucleotides not matched to a gene: 14. CDR3 DNA sequence: TGTGCCAGCAAATCGAAATCCGGGACAGCCGCCTACAATGAGCAGTTCTTC. Its translation: CASKSKSGTAAYNEQFF.